Following are 23 T cell receptor beta chains from one sample sequenced in a study of control samples from healthy donors and cancer patients. Data came from immunoSEQ multiplex PCR; TCRdb stores just in-frame clones and leaves some out. The sample holds 110,000 to 150,000 clones, 70% to 90% seen once. The sequenced material came from blood. The origin of the receptors is a woman aged 30 to 39 in good health.

J is TRBJ1-2 and V is TRBV19; D gene ambiguous. The CDR3 extends over 12 amino acids. CDR1 LNHDA and CDR2 SQIVND come from the germline V gene (reference sequence). V lost 7 bases, J lost 1 base, and 7 bases lay in between. The CDR3 region has the DNA TGTGCCAGTATTGGGGTTAACTATGGCTACACCTTC. It encodes CASIGVNYGYTF.

This sequence joins TRBV20-1 and TRBJ1-6; 9 bases agree with TRBD1. From germline, CDR1 is DFQATT and CDR2 SNEGSKA (reference sequence). Trimming removed 3 bases from V and 8 bases from J; junction bases left unmatched: 5. There are 14 residues in the CDR3. The CDR3 bases are TGCAGTGCTAGTCCGACAGGGGGACATTCACCCCTCCACTTT. Translation: CSASPTGGHSPLHF.

The genes are TRBV5-6 and TRBJ2-3; tentatively, D is TRBD1 (6 bases). The V end lost 4 bases, the J end lost 3 bases, and 21 bases lay between the germline ends. The V gene's germline CDR1 is SGHDT and CDR2 YYEEEE. The CDR3 is made up of 17 amino acids. CDR3 DNA sequence: TGTGCCAGCAGCGAGCCGCCGGACAGATACTCGACAGATACGCAGTATTTT. As protein: CASSEPPDRYSTDTQYF.

The chain carries TRBV29-1 and TRBJ2-5, with TRBD1 matching over 7 bases. With 1 base clipped from V and 7 bases from J, the junction kept 9 bases outside the gene matches. This CDR3 region has 14 residues. Germline V gene sequence: CDR1 SQVTM, CDR2 ANQGSEA. The CDR3 sequence: CSVEVTGVGGTQYF. Here the CDR3 DNA reads TGCAGCGTTGAAGTAACAGGGGTTGGCGGGACCCAGTACTTC.

This rearrangement joins TRBV6-5 to TRBJ2-1; 12 positions match TRBD2. This CDR3 comprises 13 residues. Germline V gene sequence: CDR1 MNHEY, CDR2 SVGAGI. J gave up 9 bases and V 6 bases, and 3 bases lay outside the gene matches. CDR3 sequence reads: CASRRTSGVEQFF. Written as DNA, the CDR3 is TGTGCCAGCAGGCGGACTAGCGGGGTTGAGCAGTTCTTC.

The chain employs TRBV10-3 and TRBJ1-2; perhaps TRBD1 as D (5 bases). The CDR3 totals 13 residues. The V and J ends lost 6 bases and 8 bases respectively, with 16 bases between them. Germline assignment: CDR1 ENHRY and CDR2 SYGVKD. The DNA for the CDR3 is TGTGCCATCAGCAGGGACCGGGAGCACGGCTACACCTTC. Its translation: CAISRDREHGYTF.

This clone was detected a few times. The chain joins TRBV15 to TRBJ2-5; the match to TRBD2 covers 14 bases. From germline, CDR1 is LNHNV and CDR2 YYDKDF (reference sequence). This CDR3 is built from 15 residues. Trimming took 5 bases from V and 4 from J; bases not matched to a gene: 3. CDR3 in amino acids: CATSGGLAGVETQYF. The CDR3 coding sequence is TGTGCCACCAGCGGGGGACTAGCGGGAGTAGAGACCCAGTACTTC.

This clone appeared once. The rearrangement links TRBV15 to TRBJ2-2, with 10 bases identical to TRBD2. After removal of 8 bases from V and 2 bases from J, the junction contained 5 bases not matched to a gene. Germline lookup yields CDR1 LNHNV and CDR2 YYDKDF (reference sequence). This CDR3 has 15 amino acids. The CDR3 region has the DNA TGTGCCACCCCTAGCGGGAGCCCCAACACCGGGGAGCTGTTTTTT. It yields the protein CATPSGSPNTGELFF.

The CDR3 region is CASSGTGINTEAFF. DNA of the CDR3: TGTGCCAGCAGCGGGACGGGGATTAACACTGAAGCTTTCTTT. The chain recombines TRBV5-6 with TRBJ1-1; a weak D match, TRBD1 (5 bases). This CDR3 has 14 residues. Per the germline V gene, CDR1 is SGHDT and CDR2 is YYEEEE. The ends were cut back, 4 bases at V and 2 bases at J, with 12 bases in the middle.

The chain joins TRBV21-1 to TRBJ2-4; the listed D gene, TRBD2, was not tested against the DNA. TRBV21-1 is a pseudogene segment. The CDR3 has 18 amino acids. The CDR3 loop reads CAKHWRLVYHAAKNIQYF. The CDR3, as DNA: TGTGCCAAGCACTGGAGACTAGTTTACCACGCTGCCAAAAACATTCAGTACTTC.

The chain joins TRBV19 to TRBJ2-1; 12 nucleotides align to TRBD2. The CDR3 is made up of 16 amino acids. The V segment lost 2 bases and the J segment 8 bases; nucleotides outside the gene matches: 7. Germline CDR1 and CDR2: LNHDA and SQIVND (reference sequence). DNA of the CDR3: TGTGCCAGTAGTATAAAGACTAGCGGGGGCACGCATGAGCAGTTCTTC. This sequence encodes CASSIKTSGGTHEQFF.

The chain is built from TRBV5-4 and TRBJ1-6, with D tentatively TRBD1 (5 bases). The CDR3 is 14 amino acids. Germline lookup yields CDR1 SGHNT and CDR2 YYREEE (reference sequence). The V end was cut by 2 bases, the J end by 14 bases, with 17 bases between. As DNA, the CDR3 is TGTGCCAGCAGCTTAGACCAGGGAGCTCAGGCCCTCCACTTT. Residues: CASSLDQGAQALHF.

This clone has just one count. This rearrangement joins TRBV30 to TRBJ2-1, with D perhaps matching TRBD2 (6 bases). This CDR3 is built from 14 residues. Germline V gene lookup returns CDR1 GTSNPN and CDR2 SVGIG (reference sequence). Trimming left V 3 bases short and J 3 bases short, with 12 bases between. The CDR3 DNA sequence: TGTGCCTGGAGCCCCGGGAGCGGCTACAATGAGCAGTTCTTC. This gives the protein CAWSPGSGYNEQFF.

This clone came up a few times. The V gene is TRBV7-9, the J gene TRBJ1-6; TRBD1 is a possible D gene (5 bases). Trimming took off 2 bases at V and 5 bases at J, with 13 bases between the two ends. From germline, CDR1 is SEHNR and CDR2 FQNEAQ (reference sequence). The CDR3 is 16 amino acids. The CDR3 coding sequence is TGTGCCAGCAGCTTACGACAGATTTCCAATAATTCACCCCTCCACTTT. This gives the protein CASSLRQISNNSPLHF.

V usage is TRBV11-2 and J usage is TRBJ2-1, with 12 bases identical to TRBD2. In germline, CDR1 is SGHAT, CDR2 FQNNGV. The V gene end was trimmed by 5 bases and the J gene end by 7 bases; junction bases not matched to a gene: 9. CDR3 length equals 16 residues. The chain's CDR3 is CASSPASGRARNEQFF. CDR3 in DNA: TGTGCCAGCAGCCCCGCTAGCGGGAGGGCGAGGAATGAGCAGTTCTTC. Full variable domain (remainder filled in from reference TRBV11-2 and TRBJ2-1): EAGVAQSPRYKIIEKRQSVAFWCNPISGHATLYWYQQILGQGPKLLIQFQNNGVVDDSQLPKDRFSAERLKGVDSTLKIQPAKLEDSAVYLCASSPASGRARNEQFFGPGTRLTVL.

The V call is TRBV6-1, the J call TRBJ2-5, with 11 bases identical to TRBD2. Germline V gene lookup returns CDR1 MNHNS and CDR2 SASEGT. Trimming took 4 bases from V and 1 from J; bases not matched to a gene: 8. The CDR3 length is 17 residues. The CDR3, as DNA: TGTGCCAGCAGTGCGCCCGGGACTAGCGGATCCCAAGAGACCCAGTACTTC. This encodes CASSAPGTSGSQETQYF.

The chain combines TRBV6-1 with TRBJ1-6; 7 bases map to TRBD1. Per the germline V gene, CDR1 is MNHNS and CDR2 is SASEGT. The CDR3 has 18 residues. The J segment lost 2 bases and the V segment lost 4 bases, leaving 11 bases of the junction unmatched. CDR3 amino acids: CASSGPRGQVTYNSPLHF. DNA of the CDR3: TGTGCCAGCAGTGGCCCAAGAGGACAGGTTACCTATAATTCACCCCTCCACTTT.

This chain links TRBV11-1 with TRBJ2-6, with D unresolved. The CDR3 extends over 13 amino acids. V was shortened by 9 bases and J by 0 bases, with 6 bases between the two germline ends. CDR1 and CDR2 from the germline V gene are SGHAT and FQDESV (reference sequence). The DNA for the CDR3 is TGTGCCAGTCAGATCTCTGGGGCCAACGTCCTGACTTTC. This gives the protein CASQISGANVLTF.

V and J are TRBV29-1 and TRBJ2-7; D may be TRBD1 (5 bases). This CDR3 comprises 13 residues. The V gene's germline CDR1 is SQVTM and CDR2 ANQGSEA. Between the trimmed V and J ends, which lost 6 bases and 3 bases, there was a span of 15 bases. The CDR3 is CSVKPDSDYEQYF. The CDR3, as DNA: TGCAGCGTCAAACCCGACAGTGACTACGAGCAGTACTTC.

A note on this clone: The same CDR3 is also encoded by other DNA sequences in this sample. CDR3 nucleotide sequence: TGTGCCAGCAGCGTAGGTGCCACCGGGGAGCTGTTTTTT. Translated, it gives CASSVGATGELFF. V usage is TRBV9 and J usage is TRBJ2-2; D is ambiguous. Trimming took 0 bases from V and 4 from J, leaving 4 bases between them. Germline values: CDR1 SGDLS, CDR2 YYNGEE. There are 13 residues in the CDR3. Variable domain in full (rest from reference TRBV9 and TRBJ2-2): DSGVTQTPKHLITATGQRVTLRCSPRSGDLSVYWYQQSLDQGLQFLIQYYNGEERAKGNILERFSAQQFPDLHSELNLSSLELGDSALYFCASSVGATGELFFGEGSRLTVL.

The chain links TRBV24-1 to TRBJ2-7; D gene uncertain. The V gene lost 8 bases and the J gene lost 2 bases, with 12 bases spanning the gap. CDR1 and CDR2 from the germline V gene are KGHDR and SFDVKD. The CDR3 contains 13 residues. The CDR3 sequence is CATTNLVTYEQYF. The DNA of the CDR3 is TGTGCCACCACCAACCTCGTAACCTACGAGCAGTACTTC.

J is TRBJ1-4 and V is TRBV28; 8 nucleotides agree with TRBD1. This CDR3 has 17 amino acids. V shed 5 bases and J 0 bases; nucleotides not matched to a gene: 8. The germline gives CDR1 MDHEN, CDR2 SYDVKM. CDR3 protein: CASSTPTGVSTNEKLFF. The CDR3 nucleotides are TGTGCCAGCAGTACACCGACAGGGGTCTCAACTAATGAAAAACTGTTTTTT.

The V call is TRBV27, the J call TRBJ2-7; TRBD1 matches 9 bases. This CDR3 has 15 amino acids. Germline V CDR1 and CDR2: MNHEY, SMNVEV (reference sequence). The V gene end was trimmed by 2 bases and the J gene end by 3 bases; junction bases not matched to a gene: 5. As DNA, the CDR3 is TGTGCCAGCAGTTTAGGGACAGGGCTCGGCTACGAGCAGTACTTC. This translates into CASSLGTGLGYEQYF.